This T cell receptor beta chain derives from a study of cytomegalovirus exposure and HLA in healthy donors. General study results and limits: Across donors, presence/absence analyses took sequencing depth to be roughly uniform.

In the case of this clone: Its antigen remains unidentified.

This PCR relied on a set of 60 Vbeta primers and 13 Jbeta primers. TCRdb's copy holds only in-frame clones and misses some; the assay was immunoSEQ multiplex PCR. Of more than 70,000 clones in the sample, around 74% were seen once. The CDR3 covers 14 residues. The V gene is TRBV7-5, the J gene TRBJ2-1; the table assigns TRBD2, which was not confirmed against the DNA. TRBV7-5 counts as a pseudogene. Sequencing was performed on PBMCs. This receptor was obtained from a boy younger than 18 in good health and CMV-seronegative. CDR3 in DNA: TGTGCCAGAAGGCCGACTAGCGCCGACAATGAGCAGTTCTTC. As protein: CARRPTSADNEQFF.